This T cell receptor (beta chain) derives from a study of blood T cell repertoires in COVID-19. CDR1 and CDR2 from the germline V gene are MGHDK and SYGVNS. V shed 6 bases and J 3 bases; nucleotides not matched to a gene: 7. CDR3 length: 15 amino acids. Per the authors' pipeline: Amplification of reference gene primers was used by the study to estimate nucleated cell counts. Generated by immunoSEQ multiplex PCR, the TCRdb table keeps only in-frame clones and is missing some. That table supplies the V and J calls and clone size; D and trimming were determined from the DNA. The sample has 140,000 to 150,000 clones; 84% are singletons.

This rearrangement joins TRBV25-1 to TRBJ2-2; TRBD1 aligns across 7 bases. This receptor was obtained from a woman aged 45-60 years who had been exposed to COVID-19. Material: PBMCs or T cells enriched from blood (not recorded which). The CDR3: CASRSTGADTGELFF. The CDR3 DNA reads as TGTGCCAGCAGAAGTACAGGGGCGGACACCGGGGAGCTGTTTTTT.